A single sample gave rise to the 24 T cell receptor beta chains below, sequenced in a study of shared clonotypes between healthy human individuals. Sequenced by immunoSEQ multiplex PCR; TCRdb stores in-frame clones only, minus some. The data show 950,000 to 1,300,000 clones, more than 60% seen once. The sample consisted of memory CD4+ T cells sorted from blood. Specified subset: CD45RA-negative fraction. These receptors originate from a man between 18 and 35 years old in good health.

The chain has TRBV14 and TRBJ2-7; TRBD2 aligns across 7 bases. Germline values: CDR1 SGHDN, CDR2 FVKESK. V was clipped by 4 bases and J by 2 bases; unmatched bases: 20. The CDR3 totals 19 residues. The CDR3 DNA is TGTGCCAGCAGCCCCTCATACGGGAGGTACCTCTTCGGCCCCTACGAGCAGTACTTC. It codes for CASSPSYGRYLFGPYEQYF.

This chain links TRBV19 with TRBJ2-2; D not certain. The CDR3 runs 14 residues. Per the germline V gene, CDR1 is LNHDA and CDR2 is SQIVND (reference sequence). V lost 3 bases and J 6 bases, leaving 11 bases between the germline ends. CDR3 residues: CASSIPAGAGELFF. The DNA of the CDR3 is TGTGCCAGTAGTATCCCCGCAGGTGCCGGGGAGCTGTTTTTT.

The rearrangement uses TRBV30 and TRBJ1-4; D perhaps matches TRBD1 (5 bases). Germline V gene sequence: CDR1 GTSNPN, CDR2 SVGIG (reference sequence). The CDR3 length is 13 residues. The V end lost 5 bases, the J end lost 3 bases, and 10 bases lay between the germline ends. The CDR3 nucleotides read TGTGCCTGGGCCCAGGGCGCTAATGAAAAACTGTTTTTT. Protein sequence: CAWAQGANEKLFF.

The chain recombines TRBV6-5 with TRBJ2-5; no definite D call. The CDR3 is 14 residues long. Trimming cost V 2 bases and J 8 bases, with 15 bases left between them. The germline CDR1 and CDR2 sequences are MNHEY and SVGAGI. The CDR3, as DNA: TGTGCCAGCAGTTACGACGCGGACCCAATAACCCAGTACTTC. This codes for CASSYDADPITQYF.

V and J are TRBV4-2 and TRBJ1-6, with TRBD1 matching over 7 bases. Germline-derived CDR1 and CDR2 are LGHNA and YNFKEQ. Losses at the gene ends were 4 bases for V and 6 bases for J; bases not matched to a gene: 6. The CDR3 totals 15 residues. In DNA form, the CDR3 reads TGTGCCAGCAGCCTAGAAAGGGACAGTAATTCACCCCTCCACTTT. It yields the protein CASSLERDSNSPLHF.

This clone came up once. V is TRBV21-1 and J is TRBJ2-7. TRBV21-1 corresponds to a pseudogene. This CDR3 has 14 residues. The CDR3 sequence is CASSKLGEDGEQYF. In DNA, the CDR3 is TGTGCCAGCAGCAAATTGGGGGAAGATGGCGAGCAGTACTTC.

The J gene is TRBJ2-5, the V gene TRBV2; D gene ambiguous. The CDR3 runs to 12 residues. Germline V gene data show CDR1 as SNHLY and CDR2 as FYNNEI. V lost 6 bases to trimming and J lost 5 bases, with 10 bases between them. CDR3 protein: CASRGGSETQYF. In DNA form, the CDR3 reads TGTGCCAGCAGGGGTGGGTCTGAGACCCAGTACTTC.

This clone was seen once. This rearrangement joins TRBV27 to TRBJ1-1; TRBD1 matches 7 bases. J gave up 3 bases and V 0 bases, and 7 bases lay outside the gene matches. The CDR3 extends over 16 amino acids. Germline V CDR1 and CDR2: MNHEY, SMNVEV (reference sequence). As DNA, the CDR3 is TGTGCCAGCAGTTTATCAGTACCGGGACAGCACACTGAAGCTTTCTTT. Its translation: CASSLSVPGQHTEAFF.

In this sample, this clone turned up once. The CDR3 here is CASSEGVRGYTF. In DNA, the CDR3 is TGTGCCAGCAGTGAAGGGGTACGAGGCTACACCTTC. The chain has TRBV2 and TRBJ1-2; D is ambiguous. The V gene lost 1 base and the J gene lost 8 bases, with 8 bases spanning the gap. The CDR3 sequence is 12 residues long. The germline gives CDR1 SNHLY, CDR2 FYNNEI.

This rearrangement joins TRBV27 to TRBJ2-3; 8 nucleotides agree with TRBD1. This CDR3 region has 16 residues. The trim removed 2 bases at V and 4 bases at J, leaving 8 bases unmatched. Germline V gene lookup returns CDR1 MNHEY and CDR2 SMNVEV (reference sequence). Written as DNA, the CDR3 is TGTGCCAGCAGTTTAATAGGCGGGACAGGCTCAGATACGCAGTATTTT. This gives the protein CASSLIGGTGSDTQYF.

A single count supports this clone. The CDR3 DNA reads as TGTGCCAGCAGTCCCAAAAATAGGGGCAGCACAGATACGCAGTATTTT. Its protein is CASSPKNRGSTDTQYF. The chain carries TRBV27 and TRBJ2-3; a possible D gene is TRBD1 (5 bases). Germline V gene data show CDR1 as MNHEY and CDR2 as SMNVEV (reference sequence). The CDR3 covers 16 residues. Trimming shortened V by 5 bases and J by 0 bases, and 15 bases separated the two germline ends.

The CDR3 region is CAWSKAGGSSTDTQYF. DNA of the CDR3: TGTGCCTGGAGTAAAGCGGGAGGCTCTAGCACAGATACGCAGTATTTT. The chain links TRBV30 to TRBJ2-3, with 9 bases fitting TRBD2. The CDR3 length is 16 residues. With V trimmed by 2 bases and J by 0 bases, 6 bases remained unmatched. Germline V lookup: CDR1 GTSNPN, CDR2 SVGIG (reference sequence).

This clone came up a few times. This chain connects TRBV9 to TRBJ2-4, with 11 bases aligning to TRBD1. The CDR3 contains 16 residues. Trimming took 3 bases from V and 8 from J; bases not matched to a gene: 10. The germline V gene encodes CDR1 SGDLS and CDR2 YYNGEE. CDR3 DNA: TGTGCCAGCAGCGGGCAGAGGGGACAGGGGGTGGACATTCAGTACTTC. It specifies CASSGQRGQGVDIQYF.

Here the CDR3 reads CASSQPTSGNYEQYF. In DNA, the CDR3 is TGCGCCAGCAGCCAACCCACTAGCGGGAACTACGAGCAGTACTTC. The chain combines TRBV4-1 with TRBJ2-7; 10 bases line up with TRBD2. CDR3 length: 15 residues. Germline V gene sequence: CDR1 MGHRA, CDR2 YSYEKL. The junction had 4 bases not matched to a gene; V was cut back by 2 bases and J by 3 bases.

This clone was observed a single time. The chain links TRBV6-1 to TRBJ2-4; D is ambiguous. V lost 2 bases and J 6 bases, leaving 8 bases between the germline ends. Per germline, CDR1 MNHNS and CDR2 SASEGT. There are 13 residues in the CDR3. CDR3 sequence (DNA): TGTGCCAGCAGTGAATTTGTTTTAAACATTCAGTACTTC. Residues: CASSEFVLNIQYF.

This chain connects TRBV4-3 to TRBJ1-3; weak D call: TRBD1 (5 bases). This CDR3 region has 15 residues. Germline values: CDR1 LGHNA, CDR2 YSLEER. Trimming shortened V by 1 base and J by 2 bases, and 9 bases separated the two germline ends. CDR3 DNA: TGCGCCAGCAGCCAAGCCCGGGGGACTGGAAACACCATATATTTT. Translation: CASSQARGTGNTIYF.

The chain has TRBV29-1 and TRBJ2-7; D gene ambiguous. Germline CDR1 reads SQVTM; CDR2 reads ANQGSEA. The CDR3 consists of 12 residues. Trimming pared 4 bases from V and 3 bases from J, leaving 10 bases between. The CDR3 nucleotides are TGCAGCGTTGCCACCTCCGTCTACGAGCAGTACTTC. It codes for CSVATSVYEQYF.

The V and J genes are TRBV5-1 and TRBJ1-6, with D unresolved. Trimming took off 0 bases at V and 5 bases at J, with 12 bases between the two ends. CDR1 is SGHRS and CDR2 is YFSETQ in the germline V gene. The CDR3 is 16 residues long. Here the CDR3 DNA reads TGCGCCAGCAGCTTGGGCGGCAGTCTAGATAATTCACCCCTCCACTTT. It is translated as CASSLGGSLDNSPLHF.

The sample holds one count of this clone. CDR3 sequence: CASSEVAGRTEAFF. CDR3 bases: TGTGCCAGCAGTGAAGTAGCAGGGAGGACTGAAGCTTTCTTT. The chain is built from TRBV6-1 and TRBJ1-1, with TRBD1 as a possible D gene (5 bases). The length of the CDR3 is 14 residues. V was shortened by 1 base and J by 5 bases, with 11 bases between the two germline ends. Germline V gene sequence: CDR1 MNHNS, CDR2 SASEGT.

The chain recombines TRBV6-6 with TRBJ2-3; D possibly corresponds to TRBD2 (5 bases). The CDR3 contains 13 residues. Trimming stripped 5 bases from V and 8 bases from J, with 14 bases between. Germline values: CDR1 MNHNY, CDR2 SVGAGI (reference sequence). CDR3 residues: CASSPGKASTQYF. CDR3 bases: TGTGCCAGCAGTCCGGGGAAGGCGTCTACGCAGTATTTT.

The chain has TRBV30 and TRBJ2-3; 8 positions agree with TRBD1. V lost 2 bases and J lost 5; bases outside the gene matches: 9. This CDR3 contains 15 residues. The germline V gene encodes CDR1 GTSNPN and CDR2 SVGIG (reference sequence). CDR3 in amino acids: CAWSFPGGAGDTQYF. CDR3 bases: TGTGCCTGGAGTTTTCCAGGGGGCGCAGGAGATACGCAGTATTTT.

This clone was detected ten times or more. Distinct nucleotide sequences in the sample also encode this CDR3. J is TRBJ1-1 and V is TRBV7-3; 7 nucleotides line up with TRBD1. Germline CDR1 SGHTA, CDR2 FQGTGA. Trimming cost V 2 bases and J 7 bases; bases outside gene matches: 4. The CDR3 consists of 13 residues. The CDR3 DNA is TGTGCCAGCAGCTTACGGCAGGGGGGTGAAGCTTTCTTT. The encoded protein is CASSLRQGGEAFF.

The chain employs TRBV7-9 and TRBJ2-5, with TRBD2 matching 13 bases. The germline V gene encodes CDR1 SEHNR and CDR2 FQNEAQ (reference sequence). The CDR3 is 15 residues long. Trimming at V came to 6 bases and at J to 2 bases, leaving 3 bases not matched to a gene. CDR3 coding DNA: TGTGCCAGCAGTCCGACTAGCGGGGGGCAAGAGACCCAGTACTTC. Residues: CASSPTSGGQETQYF.

This clone was seen more than once but under ten times. Different DNA sequences within this sample yield the same CDR3. The genes are TRBV5-1 and TRBJ1-1; D ambiguous. The CDR3 is 15 amino acids. V lost 0 bases and J 0 bases, leaving 9 bases between the germline ends. Per germline, CDR1 SGHRS and CDR2 YFSETQ. The CDR3 region is CASSLVGSLNTEAFF. CDR3 coding DNA: TGCGCCAGCAGCTTGGTGGGCAGTTTGAACACTGAAGCTTTCTTT.